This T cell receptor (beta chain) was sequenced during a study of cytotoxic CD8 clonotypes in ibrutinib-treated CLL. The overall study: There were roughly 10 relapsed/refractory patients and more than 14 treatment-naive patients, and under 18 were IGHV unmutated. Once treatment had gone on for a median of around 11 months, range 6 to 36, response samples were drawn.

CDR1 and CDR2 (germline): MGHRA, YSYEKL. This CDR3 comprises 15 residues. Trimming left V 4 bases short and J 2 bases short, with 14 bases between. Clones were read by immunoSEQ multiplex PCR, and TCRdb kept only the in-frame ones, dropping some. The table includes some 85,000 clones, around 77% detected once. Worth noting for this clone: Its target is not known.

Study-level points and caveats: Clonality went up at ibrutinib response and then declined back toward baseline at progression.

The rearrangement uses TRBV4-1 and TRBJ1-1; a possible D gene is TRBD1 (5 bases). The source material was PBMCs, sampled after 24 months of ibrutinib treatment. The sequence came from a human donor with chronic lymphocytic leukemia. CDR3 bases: TGCGCCAGCAGCCTAAGCGGGCAGGGTAACACTGAAGCTTTCTTT. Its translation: CASSLSGQGNTEAFF.